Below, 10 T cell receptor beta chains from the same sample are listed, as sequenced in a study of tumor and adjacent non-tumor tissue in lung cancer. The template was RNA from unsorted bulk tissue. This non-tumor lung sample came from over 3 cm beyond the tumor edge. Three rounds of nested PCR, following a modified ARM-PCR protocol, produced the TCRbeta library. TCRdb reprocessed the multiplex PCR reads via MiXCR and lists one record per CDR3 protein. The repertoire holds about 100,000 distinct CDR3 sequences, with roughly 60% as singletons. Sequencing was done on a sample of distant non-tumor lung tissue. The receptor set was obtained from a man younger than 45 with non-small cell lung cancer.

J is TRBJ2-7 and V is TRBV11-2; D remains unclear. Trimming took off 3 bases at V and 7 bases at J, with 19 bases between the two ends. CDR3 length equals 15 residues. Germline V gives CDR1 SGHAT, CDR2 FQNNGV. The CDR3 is CASSFYNDSSYEQYF. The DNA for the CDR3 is TGTGCCAGCAGCTTCTACAACGATAGTTCTTATGAGCAGTACTTC.

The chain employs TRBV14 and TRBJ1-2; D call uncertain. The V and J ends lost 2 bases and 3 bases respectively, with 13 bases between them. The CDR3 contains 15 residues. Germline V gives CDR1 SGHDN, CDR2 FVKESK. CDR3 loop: CASSQQDRLHYGYTF. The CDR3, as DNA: TGTGCCAGCAGCCAACAGGACCGGCTACACTATGGCTACACCTTC.

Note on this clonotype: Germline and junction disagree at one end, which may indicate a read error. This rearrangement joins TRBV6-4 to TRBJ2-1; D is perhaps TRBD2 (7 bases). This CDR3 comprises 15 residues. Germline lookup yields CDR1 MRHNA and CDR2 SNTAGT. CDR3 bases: TGTGCCAGCGGTGACTCTAGAGGGGGGGCCAATGAGCAGTTCTTC. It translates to CASGDSRGGANEQFF.

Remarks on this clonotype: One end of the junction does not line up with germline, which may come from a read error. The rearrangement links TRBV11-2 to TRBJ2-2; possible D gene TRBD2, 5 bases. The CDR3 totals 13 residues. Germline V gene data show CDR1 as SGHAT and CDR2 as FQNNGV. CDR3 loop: CASSVDVTGKLFF. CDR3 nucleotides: TGTGCCAGCAGCGTGGATGTCACCGGGAAGCTGTTTTTT.

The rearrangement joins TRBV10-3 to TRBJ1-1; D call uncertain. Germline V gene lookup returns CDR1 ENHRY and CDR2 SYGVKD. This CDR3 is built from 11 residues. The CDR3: CTISGGTEAFF. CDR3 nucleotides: TGTACTATCAGTGGTGGCACTGAAGCTTTCTTT.

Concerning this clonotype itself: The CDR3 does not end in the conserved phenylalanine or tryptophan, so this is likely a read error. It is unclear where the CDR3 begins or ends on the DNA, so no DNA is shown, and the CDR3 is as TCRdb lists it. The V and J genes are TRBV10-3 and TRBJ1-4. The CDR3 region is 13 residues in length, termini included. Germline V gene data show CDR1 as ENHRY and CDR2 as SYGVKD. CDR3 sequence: CAINEGQNEKPFC.

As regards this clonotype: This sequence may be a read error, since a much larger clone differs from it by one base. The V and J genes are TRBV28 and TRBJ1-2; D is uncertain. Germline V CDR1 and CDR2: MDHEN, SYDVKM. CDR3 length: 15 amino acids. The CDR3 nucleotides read TGTGCCAACAGTTTATCGCCCGAACGTAGCTATGGCTACACCTTC. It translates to CANSLSPERSYGYTF.

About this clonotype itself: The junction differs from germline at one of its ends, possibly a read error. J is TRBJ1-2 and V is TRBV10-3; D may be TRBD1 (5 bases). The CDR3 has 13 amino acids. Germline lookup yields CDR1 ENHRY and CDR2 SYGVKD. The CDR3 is CAISDREFSGCTF. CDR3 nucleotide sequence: TGTGCCATCAGTGACAGGGAATTCTCTGGCTGCACCTTC.

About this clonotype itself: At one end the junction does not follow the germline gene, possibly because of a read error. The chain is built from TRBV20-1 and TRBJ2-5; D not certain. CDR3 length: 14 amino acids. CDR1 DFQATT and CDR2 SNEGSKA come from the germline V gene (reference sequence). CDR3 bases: TGTAGTGCTAGAGATCGGGTAAACCAAGAGACCCATTACTTC. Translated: CSARDRVNQETHYF.

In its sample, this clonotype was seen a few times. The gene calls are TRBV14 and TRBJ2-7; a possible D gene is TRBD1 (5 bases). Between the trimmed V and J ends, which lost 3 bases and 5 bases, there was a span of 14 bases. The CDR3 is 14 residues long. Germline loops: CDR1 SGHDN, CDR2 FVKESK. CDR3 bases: TGTGCCAGCAGCCAGGGGCTCCTGTTCAACGAGCAGTACTTC. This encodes CASSQGLLFNEQYF.